The present TCR beta chain was sequenced within a study of cytomegalovirus exposure and HLA in healthy donors. In regard to this clone: What it binds is not known.

Points from the study as a whole: As a later analysis revealed, most CMV-associated TCR beta chains appeared HLA-restricted.

The PCR made use of 60 Vbeta and 13 Jbeta primers. TCRdb's table, derived via immunoSEQ multiplex PCR, lists solely in-frame clones and lacks some. The repertoire includes 90,000 to 120,000 clones, around 62% of them detected once, and less than 4.5% sits in the top ten. This receptor was identified in a man younger than 45 in good health and CMV-seropositive. Input material: PBMCs.

The DNA for the CDR3 is TGTGCCAGCAGTTACAGGGGCCTCTCTGGAAACACCATATATTTT. It specifies CASSYRGLSGNTIYF. The chain is built from TRBV6-5 and TRBJ1-3; weak D call: TRBD1 (5 bases). CDR3 length: 15 amino acids. Trimming cost V 2 bases and J 0 bases, with 8 bases left between them. From germline, CDR1 is MNHEY and CDR2 SVGAGI.